The T cell receptor beta chain under discussion was sequenced for a study of blood T cell repertoires in COVID-19. In the study overall: Sites across the United States, Italy and Spain contributed samples from acute and convalescent COVID-19. PBMCs, B-cell-depleted T cells, or T cells provided the cDNA or gDNA that made up the material.

CDR3 size: 15 residues. Trimming left V 4 bases short and J 0 bases short, with 10 bases between. Germline CDR1 and CDR2: SGHRS and YFSETQ. This clone was seen only once. Different DNA sequences within this sample yield the same CDR3. In the original processing: For nucleated cells, counts were estimated from reference gene primer amplification. This table comes from immunoSEQ multiplex PCR, and its TCRdb copy is limited to in-frame clones, with some not included. V, J and clone size are taken as reported in that table, and D and trimming were inferred from the DNA itself. Of some 110,000 clones listed, approximately 85% were seen once; the top ten hold about 3%.

The chain couples TRBV5-1 to TRBJ1-4; D gene ambiguous. The sample was peripheral blood. This receptor was taken from a woman aged 80 or over with COVID-19, enrolled during active disease. The CDR3 nucleotides read TGCGCCAGCAGCCTGGGAGGAGCAACTAATGAAAAACTGTTTTTT. This codes for CASSLGGATNEKLFF. The variable domain in full, with the rest retrieved from reference TRBV5-1 and TRBJ1-4, is KAGVTQTPRYLIKTRGQQVTLSCSPISGHRSVSWYQQTPGQGLQFLFEYFSETQRNKGNFPGRFSGRQFSNSRSEMNVSTLELGDSALYLCASSLGGATNEKLFFGSGTQLSVL.